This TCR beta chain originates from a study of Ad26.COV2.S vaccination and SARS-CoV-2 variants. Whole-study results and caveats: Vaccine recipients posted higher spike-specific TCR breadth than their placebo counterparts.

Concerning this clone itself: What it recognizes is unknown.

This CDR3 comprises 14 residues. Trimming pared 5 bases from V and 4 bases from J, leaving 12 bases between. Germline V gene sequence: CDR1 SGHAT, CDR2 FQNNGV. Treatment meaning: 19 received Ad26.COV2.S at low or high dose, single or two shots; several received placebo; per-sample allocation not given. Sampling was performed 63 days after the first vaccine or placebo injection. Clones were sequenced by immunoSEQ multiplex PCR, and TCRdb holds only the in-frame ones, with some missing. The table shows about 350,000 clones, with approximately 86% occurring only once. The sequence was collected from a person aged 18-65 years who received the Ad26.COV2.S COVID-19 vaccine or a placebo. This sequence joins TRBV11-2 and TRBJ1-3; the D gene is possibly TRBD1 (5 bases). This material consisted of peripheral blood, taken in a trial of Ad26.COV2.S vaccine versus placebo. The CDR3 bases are TGTGCCAGCAGCCCCGGGACCAAAGGAAACACCATATATTTT. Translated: CASSPGTKGNTIYF.